This record concerns one TCR beta chain sequence. This clonotype was counted a few times. The target of this receptor is not known. Per-base quality was not reported, and no clone a single base away is much larger than it. Trimming takes 2 bases from V and 3 bases from J, and the germline ends sit 17 bases apart. The CDR3 numbers 17 residues from cysteine through phenylalanine. Kept here is only the CDR3 DNA, which spans 51 bases and is read in frame from base 1. The germline V gene encodes CDR1 SGHDN and CDR2 FVKESK. All donors were healthy Caucasians. The twin cohort comprised three pairs of female monozygotic twins, all aged roughly 18 to 30 years. Peripheral blood mononuclear cells were the source from which RNA for the TCR libraries was isolated. This sample is drawn from a study of identical twins (dated by TCRdb to the mid-2010s). About the investigation overall: TCR alpha and beta repertoires from monozygotic twins, unrelated adults of various ages and cord blood were deep-sequenced to test whether fetal clonotypes persist. To rule out contamination, the twin experiments were replicated at different times with different library preparation protocols.

The study at large found these results: Out-of-frame TCR alpha sequences shared between twins showed an excess of low generation-probability sequences compared with coincidental sharing between unrelated individuals. Fewer insertions were carried by abundant cord blood beta clonotypes; a weaker similar trend was observed in young adult naive repertoires, while no such trend was observed in memory repertoires. Excess twin sharing in beta out-of-frame sequences was weaker because fewer shared sequences lowered the signal-to-noise ratio. Invariant T cells such as MAIT and iNKT could partly confound zero-insertion analyses, though diverse VJ usage argued against this for most clonotypes. Conclusions relied on cross-sectional statistical analysis, since the same donors could not be followed over many years. Out-of-frame TCR alpha sharing in monozygotic twins was systematically underestimated by recombination models, whereas sharing between unrelated individuals was in agreement with the recombination models.

The library came from 5' RACE. TCRdb names Illumina HiSeq 2000 as the instrument used. Template switching introduced a universal primer binding site; the final cDNA contained a unique molecular identifier, enabling accurate counting of TCR cDNA molecules. Specific primers in the conserved constant-segment region were used to synthesize first-strand cDNA for the TCR alpha and beta chains. To control for contamination, every cDNA library was double barcoded, receiving both a SMART-Mk sample barcode and Illumina barcodes. TruSeq adapter sequences along with Illumina sample barcodes were introduced in two successive PCR steps. The TCR alpha and beta cDNA libraries were sequenced on the Illumina HiSeq platform using custom primers. Concerning the study's data processing: Raw reads were processed with MiGEC to extract unique molecular identifiers, and MiXCR was used to determine CDR3 positions. Recombination models were inferred per individual with the repgenHMM and IGoR tools using an EM algorithm. The analysis of shared clonotypes was done with the tcR package in R, with sharing normalized by the product of cloneset sizes. Out-of-frame nonproductive sequences were analyzed to study raw recombination free of thymic and clonal selection effects. TCRdb reprocessing: public reads trimmed at Q25 with fastp, clones called with MiXCR, in-frame beta chains kept. Rows are unified per CDR3 protein, each entry keeping the most common DNA and genes. TCRdb, rather than the study authors, made the V and J calls. The sample table shows about 890,000 distinct CDR3 sequences, and 9% to 15% are seen once. The top ten hold roughly 1.5% of the sample.

This same sample was also taken into another study, of yellow fever vaccine responses in identical twins. The second investigation adds: The authors reported that the T cell response to vaccination in identical twins appeared partly convergent and partly personalized. Focusing on identical twins, the study followed the T cell clones that responded to the vaccine, and did so with precision.

The chain employs TRBV14 and TRBJ2-1, with TRBD2 as a weak D call on 7 bases. This TCR was recovered from a woman aged 18-29 years in good health. Sequencing was carried out using PBMCs. In nucleotide form, the sequence is TGTGCCAGCAGCCAAAGAGGGGCGGGGGCCCTCTACAATGAGCAGTTCTTC. Translated, this is CASSQRGAGALYNEQFF.